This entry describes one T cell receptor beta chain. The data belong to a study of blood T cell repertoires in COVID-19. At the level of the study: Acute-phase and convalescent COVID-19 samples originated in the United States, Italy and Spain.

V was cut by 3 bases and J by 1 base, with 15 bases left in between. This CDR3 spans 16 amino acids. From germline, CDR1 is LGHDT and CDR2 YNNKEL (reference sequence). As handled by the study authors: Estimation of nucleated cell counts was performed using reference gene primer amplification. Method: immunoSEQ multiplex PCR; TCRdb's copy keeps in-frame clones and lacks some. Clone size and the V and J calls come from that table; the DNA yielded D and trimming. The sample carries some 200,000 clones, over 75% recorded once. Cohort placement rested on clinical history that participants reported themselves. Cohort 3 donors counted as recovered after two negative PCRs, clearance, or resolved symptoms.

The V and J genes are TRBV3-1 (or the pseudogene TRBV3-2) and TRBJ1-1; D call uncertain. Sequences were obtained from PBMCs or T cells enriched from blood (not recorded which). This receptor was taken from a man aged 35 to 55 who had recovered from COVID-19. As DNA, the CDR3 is TGTGCCAGCAGCCACCTCGCCGCAGTCAGGAACACTGAAGCTTTCTTT. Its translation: CASSHLAAVRNTEAFF.